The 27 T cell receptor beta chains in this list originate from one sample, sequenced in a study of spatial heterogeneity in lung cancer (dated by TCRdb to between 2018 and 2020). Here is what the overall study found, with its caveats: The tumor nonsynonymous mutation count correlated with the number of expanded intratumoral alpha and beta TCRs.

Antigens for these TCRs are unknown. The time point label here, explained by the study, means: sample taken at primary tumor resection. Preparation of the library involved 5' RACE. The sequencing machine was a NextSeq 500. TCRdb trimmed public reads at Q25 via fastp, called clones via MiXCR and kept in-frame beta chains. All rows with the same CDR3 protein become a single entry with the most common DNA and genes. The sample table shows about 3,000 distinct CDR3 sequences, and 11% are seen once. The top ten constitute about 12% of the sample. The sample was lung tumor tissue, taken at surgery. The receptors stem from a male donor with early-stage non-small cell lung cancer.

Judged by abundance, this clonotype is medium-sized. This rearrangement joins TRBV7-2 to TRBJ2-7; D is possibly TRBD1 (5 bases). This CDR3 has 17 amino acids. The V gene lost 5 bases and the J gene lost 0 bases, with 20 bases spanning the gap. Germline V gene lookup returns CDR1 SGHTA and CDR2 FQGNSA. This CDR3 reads CASSLRVPRWDSYEQYF. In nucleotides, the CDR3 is TGTGCCAGCAGCCTCAGGGTCCCTCGCTGGGACTCCTACGAGCAGTACTTC.

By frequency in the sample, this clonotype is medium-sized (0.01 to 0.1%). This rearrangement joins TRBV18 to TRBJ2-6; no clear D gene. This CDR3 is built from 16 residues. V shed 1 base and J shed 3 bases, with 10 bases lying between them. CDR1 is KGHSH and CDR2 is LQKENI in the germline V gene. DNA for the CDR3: TGTGCCAGCTCACCACGGCGCCCTGATGGGGCCAACGTCCTGACTTTC. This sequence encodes CASSPRRPDGANVLTF.

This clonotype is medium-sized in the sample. The CDR3 DNA reads as TGCAGCGTTGCCCCGAGCTCCTACGAGCAGTACTTC. Amino acid sequence: CSVAPSSYEQYF. The rearrangement joins TRBV29-1 to TRBJ2-7; D not certain. V dropped 4 bases and J dropped 0 bases, with 7 bases sitting between them. Germline V gene sequence: CDR1 SQVTM, CDR2 ANQGSEA. The length of the CDR3 is 12 residues.

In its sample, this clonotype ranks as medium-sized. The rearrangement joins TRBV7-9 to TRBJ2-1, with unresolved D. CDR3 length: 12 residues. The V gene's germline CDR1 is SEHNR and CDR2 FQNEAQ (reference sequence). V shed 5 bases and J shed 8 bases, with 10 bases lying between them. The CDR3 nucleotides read TGTGCCAGCAGCCCCCGGGCCGATGAGCAGTTCTTC. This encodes CASSPRADEQFF.

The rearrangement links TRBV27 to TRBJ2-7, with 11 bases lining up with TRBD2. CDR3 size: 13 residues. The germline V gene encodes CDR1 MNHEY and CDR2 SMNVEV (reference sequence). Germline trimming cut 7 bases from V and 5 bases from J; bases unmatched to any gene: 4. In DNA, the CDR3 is TGTGCCAGCAAGACTAGCGGGACCCACGAGCAGTACTTC. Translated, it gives CASKTSGTHEQYF.

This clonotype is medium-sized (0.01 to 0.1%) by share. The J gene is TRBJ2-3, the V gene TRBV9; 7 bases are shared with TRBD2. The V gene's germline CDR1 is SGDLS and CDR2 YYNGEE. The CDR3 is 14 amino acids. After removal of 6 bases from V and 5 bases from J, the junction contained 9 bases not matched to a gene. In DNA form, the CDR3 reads TGTGCCAGCATGCGGCGGGGGTCAGGAGATACGCAGTATTTT. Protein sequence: CASMRRGSGDTQYF.

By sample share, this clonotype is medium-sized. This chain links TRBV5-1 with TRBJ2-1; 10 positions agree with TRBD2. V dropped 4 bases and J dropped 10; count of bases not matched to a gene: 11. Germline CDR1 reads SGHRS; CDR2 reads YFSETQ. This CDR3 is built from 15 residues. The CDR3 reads CASSQTGTSAREQFF. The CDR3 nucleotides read TGCGCCAGCAGCCAAACCGGGACTAGCGCGAGGGAGCAGTTCTTC.

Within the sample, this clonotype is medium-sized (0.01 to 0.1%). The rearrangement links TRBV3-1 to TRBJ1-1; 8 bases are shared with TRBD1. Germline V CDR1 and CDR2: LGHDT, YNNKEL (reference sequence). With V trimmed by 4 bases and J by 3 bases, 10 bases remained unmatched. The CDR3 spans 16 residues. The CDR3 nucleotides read TGTGCCAGCAGCCCGATTCGACAGGGGAGGGACACTGAAGCTTTCTTT. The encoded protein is CASSPIRQGRDTEAFF.

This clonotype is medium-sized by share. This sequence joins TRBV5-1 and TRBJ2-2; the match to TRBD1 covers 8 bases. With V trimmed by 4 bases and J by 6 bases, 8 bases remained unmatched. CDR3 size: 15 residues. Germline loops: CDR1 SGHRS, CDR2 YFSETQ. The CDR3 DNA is TGCGCCAGCAGCCCCAGGACAGGGTCCGCCGGGGAGCTGTTTTTT. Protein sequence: CASSPRTGSAGELFF.

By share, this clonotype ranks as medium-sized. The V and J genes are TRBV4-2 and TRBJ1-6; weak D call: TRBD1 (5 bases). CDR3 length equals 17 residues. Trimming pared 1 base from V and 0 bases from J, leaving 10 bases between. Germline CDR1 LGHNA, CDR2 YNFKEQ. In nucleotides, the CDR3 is TGTGCCAGCAGCCAAGCCGGGGGGACCTCCTATAATTCACCCCTCCACTTT. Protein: CASSQAGGTSYNSPLHF.

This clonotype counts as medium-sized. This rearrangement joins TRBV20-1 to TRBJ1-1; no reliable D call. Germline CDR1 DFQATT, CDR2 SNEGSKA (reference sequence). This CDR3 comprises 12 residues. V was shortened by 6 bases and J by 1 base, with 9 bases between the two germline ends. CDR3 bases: TGCAGTGCCGGCCAGTGGAACACTGAAGCTTTCTTT. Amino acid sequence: CSAGQWNTEAFF.

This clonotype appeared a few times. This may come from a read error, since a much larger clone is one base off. In DNA form, the CDR3 reads TGCAGCTACGGGGAGTCCACAGATACGCAGTATTTT. As protein: CSYGESTDTQYF. V gene TRBV29-1 combines with J gene TRBJ2-3, with D maybe TRBD2 (5 bases). CDR3 length: 12 residues. Trimming removed 8 bases from V and 2 bases from J, with 11 bases in between. Looked up from germline, CDR1 is SQVTM and CDR2 is ANQGSEA.

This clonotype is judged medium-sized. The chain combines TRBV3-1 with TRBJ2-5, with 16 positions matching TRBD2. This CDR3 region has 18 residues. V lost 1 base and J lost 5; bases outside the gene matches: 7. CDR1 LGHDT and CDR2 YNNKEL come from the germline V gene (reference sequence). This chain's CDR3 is CASSQAGTSGGAWETQYF. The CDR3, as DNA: TGTGCCAGCAGCCAAGCCGGGACTAGCGGGGGGGCTTGGGAGACCCAGTACTTC.

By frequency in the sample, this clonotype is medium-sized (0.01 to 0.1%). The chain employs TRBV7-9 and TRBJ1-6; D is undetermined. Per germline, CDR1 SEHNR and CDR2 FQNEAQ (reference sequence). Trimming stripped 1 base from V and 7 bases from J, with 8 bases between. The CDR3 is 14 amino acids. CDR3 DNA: TGTGCCAGCAGCTTAGGTGCTGGAAATTCACCCCTCCACTTT. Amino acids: CASSLGAGNSPLHF.

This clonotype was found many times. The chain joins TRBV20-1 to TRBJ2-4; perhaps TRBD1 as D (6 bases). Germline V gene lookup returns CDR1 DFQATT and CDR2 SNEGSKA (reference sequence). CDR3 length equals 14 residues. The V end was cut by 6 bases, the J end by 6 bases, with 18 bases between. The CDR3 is CSAPAGTRANIQYF. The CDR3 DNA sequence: TGCAGTGCGCCCGCCGGGACAAGGGCAAACATTCAGTACTTC.

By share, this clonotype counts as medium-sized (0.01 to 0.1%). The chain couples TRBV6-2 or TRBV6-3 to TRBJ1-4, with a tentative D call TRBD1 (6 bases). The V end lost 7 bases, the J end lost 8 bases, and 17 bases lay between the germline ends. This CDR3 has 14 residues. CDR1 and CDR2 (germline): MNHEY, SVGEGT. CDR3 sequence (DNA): TGTGCCAGCACCGAATCCCCAGGGGTGGAAAAACTGTTTTTT. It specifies CASTESPGVEKLFF.

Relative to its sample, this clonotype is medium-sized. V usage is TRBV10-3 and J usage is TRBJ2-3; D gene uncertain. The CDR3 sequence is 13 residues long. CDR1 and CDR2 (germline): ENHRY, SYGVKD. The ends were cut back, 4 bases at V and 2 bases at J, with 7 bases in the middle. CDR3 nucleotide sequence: TGTGCCATCAGTGGAACAGCCACAGATACGCAGTATTTT. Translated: CAISGTATDTQYF.

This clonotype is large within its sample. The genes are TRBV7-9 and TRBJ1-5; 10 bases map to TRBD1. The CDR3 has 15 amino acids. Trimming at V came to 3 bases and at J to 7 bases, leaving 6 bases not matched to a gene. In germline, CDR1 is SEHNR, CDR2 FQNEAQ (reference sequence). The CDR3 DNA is TGTGCCAGCAGCTTTAACGCGGGACAGGGGCAGCCCCAGCATTTT. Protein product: CASSFNAGQGQPQHF.

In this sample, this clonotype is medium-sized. The CDR3 loop reads CSARDTIYEQYF. The CDR3 nucleotides are TGCAGTGCTAGGGACACGATATACGAGCAGTACTTC. This chain joins TRBV20-1 and TRBJ2-7, with a tentative D call TRBD1 (5 bases). Germline CDR1 reads DFQATT; CDR2 reads SNEGSKA (reference sequence). Between the trimmed V and J ends, which lost 3 bases and 4 bases, there was a span of 10 bases. The CDR3 extends over 12 amino acids.

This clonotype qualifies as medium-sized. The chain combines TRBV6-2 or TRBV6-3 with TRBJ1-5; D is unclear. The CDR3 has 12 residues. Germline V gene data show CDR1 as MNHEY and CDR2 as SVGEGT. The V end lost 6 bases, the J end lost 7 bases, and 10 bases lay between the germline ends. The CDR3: CASRRQGQPQHF. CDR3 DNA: TGTGCCAGCAGACGACAAGGGCAGCCCCAGCATTTT.

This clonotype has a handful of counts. The DNA of the CDR3 is TGTGCCAGCCTAAGGCGCGCTGGACAGGACCCTTTGAACACTGAAGCTTTCTTT. Translation gives CASLRRAGQDPLNTEAFF. This chain uses TRBV6-8 with TRBJ1-1, with 7 bases matching TRBD1. After removal of 8 bases from V and 0 bases from J, the junction contained 18 bases not matched to a gene. The germline gives CDR1 MNHGY, CDR2 SAAAGT. This CDR3 is 18 amino acids long.

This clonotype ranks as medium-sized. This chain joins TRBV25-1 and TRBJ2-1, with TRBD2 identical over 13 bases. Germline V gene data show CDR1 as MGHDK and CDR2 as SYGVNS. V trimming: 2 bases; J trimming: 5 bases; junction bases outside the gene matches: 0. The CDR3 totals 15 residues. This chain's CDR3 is CASSEGLAGDNEQFF. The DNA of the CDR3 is TGTGCCAGCAGTGAAGGACTAGCGGGAGACAATGAGCAGTTCTTC.

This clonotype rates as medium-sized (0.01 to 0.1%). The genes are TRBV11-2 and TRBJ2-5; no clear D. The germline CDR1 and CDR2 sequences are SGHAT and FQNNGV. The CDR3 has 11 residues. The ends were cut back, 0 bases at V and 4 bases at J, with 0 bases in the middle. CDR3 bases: TGTGCCAGCAGCTTAGAAGAGACCCAGTACTTC. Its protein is CASSLEETQYF.

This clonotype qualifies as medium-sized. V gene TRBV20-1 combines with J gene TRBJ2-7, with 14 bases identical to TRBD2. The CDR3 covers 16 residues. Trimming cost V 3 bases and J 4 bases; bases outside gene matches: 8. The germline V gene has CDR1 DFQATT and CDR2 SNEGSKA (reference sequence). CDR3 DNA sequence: TGCAGTGCTAGCCTTGGAGGGACTAGCGGGAGTTACGAGCAGTACTTC. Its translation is CSASLGGTSGSYEQYF.

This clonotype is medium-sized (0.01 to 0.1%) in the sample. CDR3 coding DNA: TGTGCCAGCAGTCAACATGTAGATACGCAGTATTTT. It translates to CASSQHVDTQYF. The genes are TRBV28 and TRBJ2-3, with D unresolved. V lost 5 bases and J lost 5, with 8 bases in between. The CDR3 spans 12 residues. Germline loops: CDR1 MDHEN, CDR2 SYDVKM.

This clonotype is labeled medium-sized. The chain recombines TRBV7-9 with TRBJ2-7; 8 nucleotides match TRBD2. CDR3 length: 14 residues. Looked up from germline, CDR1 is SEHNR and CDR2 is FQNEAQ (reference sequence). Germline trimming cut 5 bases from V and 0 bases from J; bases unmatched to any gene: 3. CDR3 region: CASSQLAVSYEQYF. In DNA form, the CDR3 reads TGTGCCAGCAGCCAACTAGCGGTCTCCTACGAGCAGTACTTC.

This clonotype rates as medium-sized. CDR3: CASSLGTYIMGNQPQHF. The CDR3 DNA reads TGTGCCAGCAGTTTAGGGACCTACATAATGGGCAATCAGCCCCAGCATTTT. This sequence joins TRBV28 and TRBJ1-5, with D perhaps matching TRBD1 (5 bases). The germline V gene has CDR1 MDHEN and CDR2 SYDVKM. The CDR3 is made up of 17 amino acids. V dropped 2 bases and J dropped 2 bases, with 16 bases sitting between them. Based on the CDR3 plus reference TRBV28 and TRBJ1-5, the full variable domain is DVKVTQSSRYLVKRTGEKVFLECVQDMDHENMFWYRQDPGLGLRLIYFSYDVKMKEKGDIPEGYSVSREKKERFSLILESASTNQTSMYLCASSLGTYIMGNQPQHFGDGTRLSIL.